Sequencing of this T cell receptor (beta chain) was carried out in a study of blood T cell repertoires in COVID-19. Sequencing was performed with immunoSEQ multiplex PCR; in TCRdb, only in-frame clones are kept and a portion is missing. Of about 150,000 clones listed, 83% are singletons. Germline V gene sequence: CDR1 MNHEY, CDR2 SMNVEV (reference sequence). The CDR3 is 13 residues long. Trimming removed 6 bases from V and 6 bases from J, with 14 bases in between. V gene TRBV27 combines with J gene TRBJ1-2; a weak D match, TRBD1 (5 bases). What was sequenced was peripheral blood. The TCR sequence derives from a woman older than 75 with acute or convalescent COVID-19. Written as DNA, the CDR3 is TGTGCCAGCAGCTTTTCGGGCAGGGATGGCTACACCTTC. Amino acids: CASSFSGRDGYTF.